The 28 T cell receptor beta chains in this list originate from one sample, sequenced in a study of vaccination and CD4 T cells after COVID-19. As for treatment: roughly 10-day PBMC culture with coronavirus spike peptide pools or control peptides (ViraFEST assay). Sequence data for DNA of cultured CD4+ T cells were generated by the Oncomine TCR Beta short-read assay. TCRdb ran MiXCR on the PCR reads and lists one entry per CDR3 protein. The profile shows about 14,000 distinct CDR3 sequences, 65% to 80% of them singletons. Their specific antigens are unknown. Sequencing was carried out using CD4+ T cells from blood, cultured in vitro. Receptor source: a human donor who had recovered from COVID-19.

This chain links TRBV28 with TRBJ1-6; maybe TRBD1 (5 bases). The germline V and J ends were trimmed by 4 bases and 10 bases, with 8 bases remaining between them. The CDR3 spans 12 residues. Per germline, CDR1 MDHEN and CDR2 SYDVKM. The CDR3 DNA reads TGTGCCAGCAGTTCGGACATATCACCCCTCCACTTT. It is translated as CASSSDISPLHF.

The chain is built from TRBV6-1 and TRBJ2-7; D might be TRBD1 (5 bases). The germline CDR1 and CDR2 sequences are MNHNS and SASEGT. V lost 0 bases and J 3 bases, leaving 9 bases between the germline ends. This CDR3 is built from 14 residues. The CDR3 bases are TGTGCCAGCAGTGAAGCGGGGCGGATCTACGAGCAGTACTTC. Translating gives CASSEAGRIYEQYF.

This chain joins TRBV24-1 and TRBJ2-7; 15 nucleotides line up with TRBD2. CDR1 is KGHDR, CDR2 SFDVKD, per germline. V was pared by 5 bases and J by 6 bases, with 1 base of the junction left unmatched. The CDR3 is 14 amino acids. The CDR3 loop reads CATSAGLAGGEQYF. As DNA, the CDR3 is TGTGCCACCAGTGCGGGACTAGCGGGAGGCGAGCAGTACTTC.

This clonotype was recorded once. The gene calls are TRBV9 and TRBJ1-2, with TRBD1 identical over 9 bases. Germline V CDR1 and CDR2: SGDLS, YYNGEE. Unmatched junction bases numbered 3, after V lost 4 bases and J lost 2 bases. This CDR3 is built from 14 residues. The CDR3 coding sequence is TGTGCCAGCAGCCCTGGGACAGGGAACTATGGCTACACCTTC. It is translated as CASSPGTGNYGYTF.

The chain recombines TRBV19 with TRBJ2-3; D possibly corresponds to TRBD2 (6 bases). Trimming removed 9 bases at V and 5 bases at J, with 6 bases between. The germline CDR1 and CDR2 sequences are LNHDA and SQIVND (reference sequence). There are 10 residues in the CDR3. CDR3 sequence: CARRGDTQYF. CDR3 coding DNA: TGTGCCAGGCGGGGAGATACGCAGTATTTT.

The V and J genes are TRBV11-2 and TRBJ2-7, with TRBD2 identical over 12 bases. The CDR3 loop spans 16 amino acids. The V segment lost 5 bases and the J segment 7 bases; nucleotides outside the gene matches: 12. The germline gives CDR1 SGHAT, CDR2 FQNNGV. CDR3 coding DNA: TGTGCCAGCAGCCTAGGACTAGCGGGACCCCTCTCGGAGCAGTACTTC. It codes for CASSLGLAGPLSEQYF.

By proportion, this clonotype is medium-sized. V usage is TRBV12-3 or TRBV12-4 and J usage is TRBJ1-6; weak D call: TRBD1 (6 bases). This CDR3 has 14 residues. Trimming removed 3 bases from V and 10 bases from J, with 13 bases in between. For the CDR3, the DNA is TGTGCCAGCAGTTTGGGACATCCCGGGTCACCCCTCCACTTT. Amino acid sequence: CASSLGHPGSPLHF.

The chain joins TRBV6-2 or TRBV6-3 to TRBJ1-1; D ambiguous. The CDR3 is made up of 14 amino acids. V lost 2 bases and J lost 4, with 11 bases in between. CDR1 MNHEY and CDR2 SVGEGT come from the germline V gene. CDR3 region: CASSYGGTGTEAFF. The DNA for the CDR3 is TGTGCCAGCAGTTACGGCGGCACCGGCACTGAAGCTTTCTTT.

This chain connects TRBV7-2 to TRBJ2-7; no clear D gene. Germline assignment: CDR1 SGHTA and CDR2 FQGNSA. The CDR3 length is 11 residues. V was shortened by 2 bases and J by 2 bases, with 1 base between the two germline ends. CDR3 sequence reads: CASSLTYEQYF. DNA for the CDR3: TGTGCCAGCAGCTTAACCTACGAGCAGTACTTC.

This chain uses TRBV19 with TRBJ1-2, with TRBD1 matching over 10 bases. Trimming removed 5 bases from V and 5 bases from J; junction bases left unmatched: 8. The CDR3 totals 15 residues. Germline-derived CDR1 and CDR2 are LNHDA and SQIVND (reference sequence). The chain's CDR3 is CASSPPGTGAYGYTF. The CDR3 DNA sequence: TGTGCCAGTAGTCCTCCCGGGACAGGGGCGTATGGCTACACCTTC.

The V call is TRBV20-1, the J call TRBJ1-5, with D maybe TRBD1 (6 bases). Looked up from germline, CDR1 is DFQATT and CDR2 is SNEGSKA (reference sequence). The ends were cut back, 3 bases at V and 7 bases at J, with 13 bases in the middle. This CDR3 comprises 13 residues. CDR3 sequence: CSASGGAEQPQHF. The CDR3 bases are TGCAGTGCTAGTGGGGGGGCGGAACAGCCCCAGCATTTT.

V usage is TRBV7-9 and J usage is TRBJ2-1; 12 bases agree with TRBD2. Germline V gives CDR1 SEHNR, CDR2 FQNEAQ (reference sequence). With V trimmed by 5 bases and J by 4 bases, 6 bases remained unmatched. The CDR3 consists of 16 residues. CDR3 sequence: CASSGKLAGGYNEQFF. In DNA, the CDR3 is TGTGCCAGCAGCGGGAAACTAGCGGGAGGTTACAATGAGCAGTTCTTC.

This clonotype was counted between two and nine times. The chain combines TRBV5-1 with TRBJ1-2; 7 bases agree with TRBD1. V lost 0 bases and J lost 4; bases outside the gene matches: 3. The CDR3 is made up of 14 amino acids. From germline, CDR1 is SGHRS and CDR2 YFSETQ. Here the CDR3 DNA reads TGCGCCAGCAGCTTGGGGACAGGCACCTATGGCTACACCTTC. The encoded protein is CASSLGTGTYGYTF.

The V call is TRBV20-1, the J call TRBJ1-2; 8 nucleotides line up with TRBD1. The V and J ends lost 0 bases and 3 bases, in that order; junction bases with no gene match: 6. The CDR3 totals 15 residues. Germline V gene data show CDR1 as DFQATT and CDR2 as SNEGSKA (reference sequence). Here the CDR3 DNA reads TGCAGTGCTAGAGATCCGGACAGGGACTACTATGGCTACACCTTC. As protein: CSARDPDRDYYGYTF.

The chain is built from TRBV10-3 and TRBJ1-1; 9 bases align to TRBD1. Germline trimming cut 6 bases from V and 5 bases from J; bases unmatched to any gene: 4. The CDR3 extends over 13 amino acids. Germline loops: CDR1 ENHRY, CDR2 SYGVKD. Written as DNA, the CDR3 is TGTGCCATCAGCCCCGGGACAGGGACTGAAGCTTTCTTT. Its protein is CAISPGTGTEAFF.

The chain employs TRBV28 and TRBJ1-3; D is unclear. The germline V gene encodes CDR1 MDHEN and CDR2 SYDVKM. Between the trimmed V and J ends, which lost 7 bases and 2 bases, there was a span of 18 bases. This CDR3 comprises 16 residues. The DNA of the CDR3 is TGTGCCAGCAACGGACCCCGGAGGCAGGCTGGAAACACCATATATTTT. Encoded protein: CASNGPRRQAGNTIYF.

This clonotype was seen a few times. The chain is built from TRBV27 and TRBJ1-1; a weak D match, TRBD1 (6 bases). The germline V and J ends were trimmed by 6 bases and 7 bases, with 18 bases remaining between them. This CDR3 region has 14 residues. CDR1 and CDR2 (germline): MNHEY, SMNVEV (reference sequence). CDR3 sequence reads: CASSSLGAAREAFF. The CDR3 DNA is TGTGCCAGCAGCTCCCTGGGGGCGGCGCGTGAAGCTTTCTTT.

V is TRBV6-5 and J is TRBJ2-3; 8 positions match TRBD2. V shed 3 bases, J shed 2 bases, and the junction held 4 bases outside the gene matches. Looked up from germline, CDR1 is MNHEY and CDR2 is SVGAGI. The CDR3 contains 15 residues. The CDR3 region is CASSYSGGVTDTQYF. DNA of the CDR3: TGTGCCAGCAGTTATTCGGGAGGGGTCACAGATACGCAGTATTTT.

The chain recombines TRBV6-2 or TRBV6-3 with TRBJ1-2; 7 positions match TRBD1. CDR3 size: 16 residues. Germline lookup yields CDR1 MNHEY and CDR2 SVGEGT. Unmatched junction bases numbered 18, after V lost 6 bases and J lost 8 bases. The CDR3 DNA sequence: TGTGCCAGCAGCCCTACCGGGGCAGGGGGGTTCGGCGGCTACACCTTC. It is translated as CASSPTGAGGFGGYTF.

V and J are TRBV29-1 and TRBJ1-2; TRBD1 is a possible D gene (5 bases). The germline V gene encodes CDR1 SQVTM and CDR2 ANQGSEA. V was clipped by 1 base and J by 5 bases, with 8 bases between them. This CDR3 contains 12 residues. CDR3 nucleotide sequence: TGCAGCGTTGAAGGGACACCTTATGGCTACACCTTC. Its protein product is CSVEGTPYGYTF. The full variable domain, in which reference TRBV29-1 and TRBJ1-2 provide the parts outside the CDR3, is SAVISQKPSRDICQRGTSLTIQCQVDSQVTMMFWYRQQPGQSLTLIATANQGSEATYESGFVIDKFPISRPNLTFSTLTVSNMSPEDSSIYLCSVEGTPYGYTFGSGTRLTVV.

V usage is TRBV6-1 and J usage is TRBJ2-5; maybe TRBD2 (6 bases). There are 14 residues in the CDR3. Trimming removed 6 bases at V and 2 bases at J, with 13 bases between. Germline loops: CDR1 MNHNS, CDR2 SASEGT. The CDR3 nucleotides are TGTGCCAGCAGGCGGGATGGGGGACAAGAGACCCAGTACTTC. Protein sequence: CASRRDGGQETQYF.

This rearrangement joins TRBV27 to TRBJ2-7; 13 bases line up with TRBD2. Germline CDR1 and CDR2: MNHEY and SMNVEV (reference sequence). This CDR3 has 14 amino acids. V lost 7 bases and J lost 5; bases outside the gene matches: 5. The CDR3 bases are TGTGCCAGCAACGGACTAGCGGGAGAAGACGAGCAGTACTTC. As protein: CASNGLAGEDEQYF.

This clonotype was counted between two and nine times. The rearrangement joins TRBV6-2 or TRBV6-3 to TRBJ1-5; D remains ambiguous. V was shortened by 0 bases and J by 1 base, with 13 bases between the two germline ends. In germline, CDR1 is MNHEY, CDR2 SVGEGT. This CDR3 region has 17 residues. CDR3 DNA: TGTGCCAGCAGTTACTCGACTATCGTGGGCAGCAATCAGCCCCAGCATTTT. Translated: CASSYSTIVGSNQPQHF.

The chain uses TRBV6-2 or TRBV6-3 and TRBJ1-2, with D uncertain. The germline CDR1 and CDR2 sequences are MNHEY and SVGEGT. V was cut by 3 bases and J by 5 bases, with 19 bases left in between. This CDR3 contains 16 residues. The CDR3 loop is CASSYVGVSTRYGYTF. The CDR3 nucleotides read TGTGCCAGCAGTTATGTTGGCGTCAGCACCCGGTATGGCTACACCTTC.

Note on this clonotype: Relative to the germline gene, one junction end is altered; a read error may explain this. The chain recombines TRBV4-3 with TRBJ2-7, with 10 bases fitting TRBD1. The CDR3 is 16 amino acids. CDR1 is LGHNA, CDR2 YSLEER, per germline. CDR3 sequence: CASSQGQGAAGEKRHF. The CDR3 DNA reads TGCGCCAGCAGCCAAGGACAGGGGGCGGCGGGCGAGAAGCGTCACTTC.

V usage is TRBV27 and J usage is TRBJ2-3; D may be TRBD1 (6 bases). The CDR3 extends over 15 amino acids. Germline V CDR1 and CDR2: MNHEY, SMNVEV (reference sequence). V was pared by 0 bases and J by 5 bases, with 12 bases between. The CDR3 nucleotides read TGTGCCAGCAGTTTATCGGGTCCAGGGGTAGATACGCAGTATTTT. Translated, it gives CASSLSGPGVDTQYF.

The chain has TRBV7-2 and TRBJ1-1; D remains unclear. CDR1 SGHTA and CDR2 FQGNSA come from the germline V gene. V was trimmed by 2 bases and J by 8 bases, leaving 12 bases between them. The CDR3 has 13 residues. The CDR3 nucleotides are TGTGCCAGCAGCTTATCCCCCCGTTACGAAGCTTTCTTT. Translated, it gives CASSLSPRYEAFF.

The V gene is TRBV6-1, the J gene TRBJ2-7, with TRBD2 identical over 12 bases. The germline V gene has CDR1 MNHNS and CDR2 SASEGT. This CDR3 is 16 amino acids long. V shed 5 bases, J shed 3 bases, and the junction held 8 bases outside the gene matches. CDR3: CASSPRGTSGFYEQYF. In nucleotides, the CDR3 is TGTGCCAGCAGTCCTAGGGGGACTAGCGGGTTCTACGAGCAGTACTTC.